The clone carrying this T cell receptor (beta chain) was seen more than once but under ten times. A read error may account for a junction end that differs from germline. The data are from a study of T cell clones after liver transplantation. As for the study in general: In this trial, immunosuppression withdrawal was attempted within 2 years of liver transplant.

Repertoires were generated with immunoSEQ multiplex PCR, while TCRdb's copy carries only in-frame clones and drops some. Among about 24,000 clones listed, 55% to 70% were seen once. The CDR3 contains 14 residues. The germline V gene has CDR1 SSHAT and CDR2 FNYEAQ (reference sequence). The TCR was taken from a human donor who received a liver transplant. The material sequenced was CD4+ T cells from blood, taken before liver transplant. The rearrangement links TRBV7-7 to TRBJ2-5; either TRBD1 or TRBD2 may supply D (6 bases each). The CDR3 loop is CASSLGGQGETQYF. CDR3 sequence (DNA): TGTGCTAGCAGCTTAGGAGGGCAGGGGGAGACCCAGTACTTC.